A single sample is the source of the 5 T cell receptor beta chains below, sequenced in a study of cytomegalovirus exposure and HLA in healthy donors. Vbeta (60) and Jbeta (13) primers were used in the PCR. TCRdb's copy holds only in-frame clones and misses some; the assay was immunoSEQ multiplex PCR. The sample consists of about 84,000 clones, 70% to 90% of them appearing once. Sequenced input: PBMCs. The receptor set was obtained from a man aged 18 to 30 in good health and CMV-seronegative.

The CDR3 spells CASISRDPYNEQFF. In DNA, the CDR3 is TGTGCCAGTATTTCGCGGGACCCCTACAATGAGCAGTTCTTC. J is TRBJ2-1 and V is TRBV19, with TRBD2 as a possible D gene (6 bases). V was clipped by 7 bases and J by 2 bases, with 12 bases between them. Germline V gene data show CDR1 as LNHDA and CDR2 as SQIVND (reference sequence). CDR3 length: 14 amino acids.

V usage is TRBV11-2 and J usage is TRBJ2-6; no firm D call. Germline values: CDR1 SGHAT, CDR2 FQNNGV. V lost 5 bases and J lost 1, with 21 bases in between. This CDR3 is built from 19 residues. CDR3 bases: TGTGCCAGCAGCAAAGAACTCCGGGTGAGGAATTCTGGGGCCAACGTCCTGACTTTC. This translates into CASSKELRVRNSGANVLTF.

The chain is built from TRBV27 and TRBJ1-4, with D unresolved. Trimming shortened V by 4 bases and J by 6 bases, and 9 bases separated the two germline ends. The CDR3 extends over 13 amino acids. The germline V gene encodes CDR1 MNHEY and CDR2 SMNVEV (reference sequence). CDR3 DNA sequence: TGTGCCAGCAGTTCCACTAGGTATGAAAAACTGTTTTTT. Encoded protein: CASSSTRYEKLFF.

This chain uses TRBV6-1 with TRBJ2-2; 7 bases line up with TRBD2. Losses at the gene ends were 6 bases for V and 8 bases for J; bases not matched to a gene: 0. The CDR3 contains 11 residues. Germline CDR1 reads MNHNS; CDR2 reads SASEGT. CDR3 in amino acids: CASRGGGELFF. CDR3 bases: TGTGCCAGCAGGGGAGGGGGGGAGCTGTTTTTT.

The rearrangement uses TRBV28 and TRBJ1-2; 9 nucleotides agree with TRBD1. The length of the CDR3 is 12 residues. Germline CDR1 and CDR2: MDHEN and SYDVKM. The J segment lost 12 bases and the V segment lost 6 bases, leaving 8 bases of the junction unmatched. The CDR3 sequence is CASSTGQGLHTF. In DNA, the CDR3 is TGTGCCAGCAGCACGGGACAGGGTTTACACACCTTC.